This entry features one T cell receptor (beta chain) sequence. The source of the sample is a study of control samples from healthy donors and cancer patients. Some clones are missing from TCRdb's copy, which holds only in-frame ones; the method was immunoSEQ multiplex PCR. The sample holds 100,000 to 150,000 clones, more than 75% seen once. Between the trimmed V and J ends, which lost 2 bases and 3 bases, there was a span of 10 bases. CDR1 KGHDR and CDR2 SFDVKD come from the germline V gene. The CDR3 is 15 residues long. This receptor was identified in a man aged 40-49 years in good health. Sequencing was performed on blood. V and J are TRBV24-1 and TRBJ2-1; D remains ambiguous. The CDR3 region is CATSDSGSVYNEQFF. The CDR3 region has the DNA TGTGCCACCAGTGATTCTGGGTCCGTCTACAATGAGCAGTTCTTC.